This T cell receptor beta chain was sequenced during a study of cytomegalovirus exposure and HLA in healthy donors. The sample holds one count of this clone. Antigen: not known. The PCR made use of 60 Vbeta and 13 Jbeta primers. Assay used: immunoSEQ multiplex PCR; TCRdb lists only in-frame clones, some missing. The sample records more than 100,000 clones, 78% being singletons. Study findings and constraints: Later, TCR association rates were found to vary by HLA locus, highest for DRB1 and lowest for HLA-C.

The sample consisted of PBMCs. The TCR originated in a woman aged 18-35 years in good health and CMV-seronegative.

For the CDR3, the DNA is TGTGCCATCAGTGAACAAGGGGGGGTCGGCGCTGAAGCTTTCTTT. Protein sequence: CAISEQGGVGAEAFF. The chain is built from TRBV10-3 and TRBJ1-1; TRBD1 is a possible D gene (6 bases). The germline gives CDR1 ENHRY, CDR2 SYGVKD. The CDR3 contains 15 residues. Trimming shortened V by 3 bases and J by 6 bases, and 17 bases separated the two germline ends.